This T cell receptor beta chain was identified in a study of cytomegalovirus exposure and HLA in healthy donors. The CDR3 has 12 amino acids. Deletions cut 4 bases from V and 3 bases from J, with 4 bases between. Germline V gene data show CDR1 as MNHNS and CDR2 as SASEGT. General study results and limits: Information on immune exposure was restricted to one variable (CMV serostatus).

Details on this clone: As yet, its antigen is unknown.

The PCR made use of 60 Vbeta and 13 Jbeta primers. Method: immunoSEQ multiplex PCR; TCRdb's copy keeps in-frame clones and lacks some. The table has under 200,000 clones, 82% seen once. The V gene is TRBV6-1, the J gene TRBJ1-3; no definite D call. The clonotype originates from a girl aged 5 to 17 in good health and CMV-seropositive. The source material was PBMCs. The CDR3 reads CASSVRGNTIYF. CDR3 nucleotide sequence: TGTGCCAGCAGTGTTCGTGGAAACACCATATATTTT.